This T cell receptor (beta chain) was recorded in a study of blood T cell repertoires in COVID-19 (dated by TCRdb to about 2020). In terms of the full investigation: Samples from collaborators originated in the United States, Italy and Spain and spanned both the acute and convalescent phases of COVID-19. Where HLA class I and class II types were available, the types were taken from metadata supplied by the sample provider, not from assay-based typing. Sample metadata almost always included a de-identified subject ID, COVID-19 status, age in years and sex. The repertoires were released in a freely available public database intended as a resource for research on the immune response to SARS-CoV-2. Deeply sampled blood TCRbeta repertoires from subjects exposed to, actively infected with, or recovered from COVID-19 were included in the dataset. Samples came from the ongoing ImmuneRACE study (first 160 participants) plus 1,254 subjects from 6 global collaborators. The prospective study material was composed of cDNA or gDNA derived from T cells, B-cell-depleted T cells, or PBMCs. What the research found in general, with its limitations: The amount of clinical and demographic metadata varied by source and participant and was provided uncurated.

Each collaborating institution followed its own protocols to collect whole blood in K2EDTA tubes. For TCRbeta analysis, collaborators shipped samples as frozen whole blood, isolated PBMCs, or DNA extracted from either of those sample types. Note on this clone: Its binding antigen is unknown. No base qualities exist here, and no much larger clone lies one base off it.

Via the germline V gene, CDR1 is MRHNA and CDR2 SNTAGT. V and J are truncated by 5 bases and 0 bases respectively, leaving an intervening sequence of 5 bases. The CDR3 contains 13 residues, cysteine and phenylalanine counted. Only CDR3 DNA is held: 39 bases, read in frame from base 1. The immunoSEQ Assay, a bias-controlled multiplex PCR, was used to amplify TCRbeta CDR3 regions from genomic DNA. The original methods were these. Nucleated cell counts per sample were estimated from amplification of reference gene primers within the assay. To quantify the absolute abundance of each unique TCRbeta CDR3 rearrangement, sequence reads were collapsed and filtered. For each sample, productive Simpson clonality was calculated by taking the square root of Simpson's diversity index across productive rearrangements. The immuneACCESS repertoire file appears here via TCRdb, limited to in-frame rearrangements. These files lack a portion of the clones; in checked studies, under half of the deficit traces to unresolved V genes, and the cause of the others is not known. That table gives V, J and clone size, and the DNA gave D and trimming. The sample yields 130,000 or so clones; roughly 88% were counted once. Approximately 10% of the sample lies in the top ten.

The sample taken for sequencing was peripheral blood. The rearranged segments are TRBV6-4 and TRBJ2-1; confidence is insufficient to name the D gene. The receptor was derived from a man aged 55 to 70 with active or convalescent COVID-19. Here the CDR3 is given as CASSPSSYNEQFF. The nucleotides read TGTGCCAGCAGTCCCAGCTCCTACAATGAGCAGTTCTTC.